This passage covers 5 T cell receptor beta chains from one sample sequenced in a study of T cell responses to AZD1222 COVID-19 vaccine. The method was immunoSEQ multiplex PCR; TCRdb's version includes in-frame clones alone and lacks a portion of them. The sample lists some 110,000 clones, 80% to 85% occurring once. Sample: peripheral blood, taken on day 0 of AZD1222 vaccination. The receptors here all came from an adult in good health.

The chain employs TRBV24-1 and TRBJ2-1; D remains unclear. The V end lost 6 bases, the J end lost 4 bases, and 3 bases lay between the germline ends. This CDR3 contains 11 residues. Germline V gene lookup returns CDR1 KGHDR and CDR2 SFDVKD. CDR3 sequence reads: CATSMYNEQFF. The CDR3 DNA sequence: TGTGCCACCAGTATGTACAATGAGCAGTTCTTC.

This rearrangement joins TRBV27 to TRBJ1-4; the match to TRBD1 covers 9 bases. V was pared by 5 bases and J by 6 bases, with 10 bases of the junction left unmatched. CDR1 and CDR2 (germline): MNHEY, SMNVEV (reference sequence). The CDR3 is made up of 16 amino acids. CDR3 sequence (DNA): TGTGCCAGCAGTCCGTCACCGACAGGGGGTTATGAAAAACTGTTTTTT. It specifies CASSPSPTGGYEKLFF.

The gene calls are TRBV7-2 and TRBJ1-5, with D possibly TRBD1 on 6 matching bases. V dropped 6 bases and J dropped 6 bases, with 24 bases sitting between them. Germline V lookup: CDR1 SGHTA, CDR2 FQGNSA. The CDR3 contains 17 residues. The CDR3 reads CASRQTGGPPGGQPQHF. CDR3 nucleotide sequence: TGTGCCAGCAGACAGACAGGAGGCCCTCCCGGAGGTCAGCCCCAGCATTTT. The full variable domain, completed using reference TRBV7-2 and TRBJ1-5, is GAGVSQSPSNKVTEKGKDVELRCDPISGHTALYWYRQSLGQGLEFLIYFQGNSAPDKSGLPSDRFSAERTGGSVSTLTIQRTQQEDSAVYLCASRQTGGPPGGQPQHFGDGTRLSIL.

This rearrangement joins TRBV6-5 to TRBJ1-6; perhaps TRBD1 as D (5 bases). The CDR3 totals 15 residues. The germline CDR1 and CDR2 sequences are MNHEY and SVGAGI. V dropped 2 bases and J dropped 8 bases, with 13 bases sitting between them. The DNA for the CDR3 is TGTGCCAGCAGTTACACCGGCAGGGAGGATTCACCCCTCCACTTT. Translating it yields CASSYTGREDSPLHF.

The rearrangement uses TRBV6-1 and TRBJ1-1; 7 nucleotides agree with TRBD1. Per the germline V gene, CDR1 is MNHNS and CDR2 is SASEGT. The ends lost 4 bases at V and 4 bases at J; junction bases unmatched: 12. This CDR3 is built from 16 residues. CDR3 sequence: CASSGRTQGKSTEAFF. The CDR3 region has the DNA TGTGCCAGCAGTGGACGAACACAGGGGAAGAGCACTGAAGCTTTCTTT.